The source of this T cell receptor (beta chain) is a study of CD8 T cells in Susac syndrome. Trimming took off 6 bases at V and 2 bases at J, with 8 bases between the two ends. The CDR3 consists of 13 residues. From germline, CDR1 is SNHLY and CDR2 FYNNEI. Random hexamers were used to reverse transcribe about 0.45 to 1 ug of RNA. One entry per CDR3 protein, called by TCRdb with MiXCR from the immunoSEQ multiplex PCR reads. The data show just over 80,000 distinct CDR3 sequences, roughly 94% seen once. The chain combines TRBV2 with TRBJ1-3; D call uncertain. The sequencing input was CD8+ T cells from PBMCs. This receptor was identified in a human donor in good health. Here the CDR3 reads CASSWTAGNTIYF. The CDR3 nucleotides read TGTGCCAGCAGCTGGACGGCTGGAAACACCATATATTTT. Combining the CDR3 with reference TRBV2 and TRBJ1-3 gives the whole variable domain EPEVTQTPSHQVTQMGQEVILRCVPISNHLYFYWYRQILGQKVEFLVSFYNNEISEKSEIFDDQFSVERPDGSNFTLKIRSTKLEDSAMYFCASSWTAGNTIYFGEGSWLTVV.